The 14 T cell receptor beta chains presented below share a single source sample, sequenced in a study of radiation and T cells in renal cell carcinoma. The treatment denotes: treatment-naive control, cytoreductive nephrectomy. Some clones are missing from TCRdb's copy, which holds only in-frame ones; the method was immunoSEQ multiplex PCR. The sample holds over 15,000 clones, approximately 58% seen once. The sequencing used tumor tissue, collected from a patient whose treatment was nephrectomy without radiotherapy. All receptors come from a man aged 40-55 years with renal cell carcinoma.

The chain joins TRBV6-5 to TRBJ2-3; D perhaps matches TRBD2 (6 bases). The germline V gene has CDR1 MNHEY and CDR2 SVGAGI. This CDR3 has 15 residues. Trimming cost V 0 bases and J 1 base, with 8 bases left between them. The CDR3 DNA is TGTGCCAGCAGTTACTCGAGGGAGGGCACAGATACGCAGTATTTT. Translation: CASSYSREGTDTQYF.

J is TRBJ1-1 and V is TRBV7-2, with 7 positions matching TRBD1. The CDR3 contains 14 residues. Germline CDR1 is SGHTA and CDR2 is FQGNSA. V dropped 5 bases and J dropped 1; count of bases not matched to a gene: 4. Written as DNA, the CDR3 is TGTGCCAGCAGCCGGGACAGCGGGAACACTGAAGCTTTCTTT. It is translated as CASSRDSGNTEAFF.

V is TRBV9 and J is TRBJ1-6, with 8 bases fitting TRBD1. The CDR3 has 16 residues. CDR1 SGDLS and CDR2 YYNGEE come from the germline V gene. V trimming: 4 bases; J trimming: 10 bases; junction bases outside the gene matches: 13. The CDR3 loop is CASSPFLGQGVSPLHF. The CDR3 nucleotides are TGTGCCAGCAGCCCTTTCCTCGGACAGGGTGTGTCACCCCTCCACTTT.

CDR3 coding DNA: TGTGCCAGCGGTCCTCTGGGGGGGGGAAAAAACATTCAGTACTTC. This gives the protein CASGPLGGGKNIQYF. The chain is built from TRBV4-2 and TRBJ2-4; 7 bases fit TRBD2. CDR1 and CDR2 from the germline V gene are LGHNA and YNFKEQ. This CDR3 is 15 amino acids long. Trimming cost V 8 bases and J 4 bases; bases outside gene matches: 11.

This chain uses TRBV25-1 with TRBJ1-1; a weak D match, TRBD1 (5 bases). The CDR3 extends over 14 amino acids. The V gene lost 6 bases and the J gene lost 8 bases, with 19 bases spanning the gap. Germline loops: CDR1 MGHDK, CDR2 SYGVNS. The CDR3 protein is CASSSTDYSTEAFF. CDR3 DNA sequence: TGTGCCAGCAGCTCGACAGACTACAGCACCGAAGCTTTCTTT.

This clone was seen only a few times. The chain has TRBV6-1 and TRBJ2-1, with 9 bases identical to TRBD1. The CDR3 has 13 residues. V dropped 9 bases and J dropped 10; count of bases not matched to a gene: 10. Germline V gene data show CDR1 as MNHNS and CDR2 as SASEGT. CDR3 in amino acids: CARGDRAPGEQFF. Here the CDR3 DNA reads TGTGCCAGGGGGGACAGGGCTCCGGGAGAGCAGTTCTTC.

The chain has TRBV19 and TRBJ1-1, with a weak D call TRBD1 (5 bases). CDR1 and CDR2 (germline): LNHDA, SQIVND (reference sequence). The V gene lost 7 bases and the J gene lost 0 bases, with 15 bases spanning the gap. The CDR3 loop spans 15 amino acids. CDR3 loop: CASMVGRRVNTEAFF. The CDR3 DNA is TGTGCCAGTATGGTAGGGCGCAGGGTGAACACTGAAGCTTTCTTT.

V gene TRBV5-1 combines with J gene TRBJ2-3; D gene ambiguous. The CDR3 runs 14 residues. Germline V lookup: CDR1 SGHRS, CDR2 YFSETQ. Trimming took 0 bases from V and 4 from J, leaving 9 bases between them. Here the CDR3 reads CASSLAGGPDTQYF. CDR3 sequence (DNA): TGCGCCAGCAGCTTGGCGGGTGGCCCAGATACGCAGTATTTT. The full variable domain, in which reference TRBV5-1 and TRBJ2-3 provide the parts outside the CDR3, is KAGVTQTPRYLIKTRGQQVTLSCSPISGHRSVSWYQQTPGQGLQFLFEYFSETQRNKGNFPGRFSGRQFSNSRSEMNVSTLELGDSALYLCASSLAGGPDTQYFGPGTRLTVL.

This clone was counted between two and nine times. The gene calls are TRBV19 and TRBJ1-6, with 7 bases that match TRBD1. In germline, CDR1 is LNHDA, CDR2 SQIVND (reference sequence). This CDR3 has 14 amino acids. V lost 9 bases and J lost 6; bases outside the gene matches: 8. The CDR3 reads CASTGQVINSPLHF. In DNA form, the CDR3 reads TGTGCCAGCACTGGACAGGTGATTAATTCACCCCTCCACTTT.

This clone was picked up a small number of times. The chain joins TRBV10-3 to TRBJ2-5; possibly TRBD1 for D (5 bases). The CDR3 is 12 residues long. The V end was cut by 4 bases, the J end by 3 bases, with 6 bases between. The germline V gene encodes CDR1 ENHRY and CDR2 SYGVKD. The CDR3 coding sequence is TGTGCCATCAGTGCCAGGGAAGAGACCCAGTACTTC. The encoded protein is CAISAREETQYF.

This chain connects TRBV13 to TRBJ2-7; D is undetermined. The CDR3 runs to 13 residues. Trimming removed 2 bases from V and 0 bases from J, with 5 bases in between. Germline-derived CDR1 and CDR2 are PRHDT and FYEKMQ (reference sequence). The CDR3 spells CASSLTSSYEQYF. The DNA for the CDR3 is TGTGCCAGCAGCTTAACGAGCTCCTACGAGCAGTACTTC. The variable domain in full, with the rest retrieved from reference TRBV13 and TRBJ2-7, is AAGVIQSPRHLIKEKRETATLKCYPIPRHDTVYWYQQGPGQDPQFLISFYEKMQSDKGSIPDRFSAQQFSDYHSELNMSSLELGDSALYFCASSLTSSYEQYFGPGTRLTVT.

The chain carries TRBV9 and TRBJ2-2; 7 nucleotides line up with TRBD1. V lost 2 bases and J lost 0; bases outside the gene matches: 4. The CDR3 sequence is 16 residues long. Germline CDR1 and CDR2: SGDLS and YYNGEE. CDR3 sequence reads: CASSVLGTANTGELFF. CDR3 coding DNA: TGTGCCAGCAGCGTTCTTGGGACAGCGAACACCGGGGAGCTGTTTTTT.

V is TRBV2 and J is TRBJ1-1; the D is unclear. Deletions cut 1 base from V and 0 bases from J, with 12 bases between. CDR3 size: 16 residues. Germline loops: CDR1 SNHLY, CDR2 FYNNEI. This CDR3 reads CASSEGARVMNTEAFF. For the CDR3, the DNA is TGTGCCAGCAGTGAAGGCGCACGGGTCATGAACACTGAAGCTTTCTTT.

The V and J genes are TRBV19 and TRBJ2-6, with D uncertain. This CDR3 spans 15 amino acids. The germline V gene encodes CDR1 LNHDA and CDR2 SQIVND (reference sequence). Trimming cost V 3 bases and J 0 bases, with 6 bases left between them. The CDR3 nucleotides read TGTGCCAGTAGTATTAAGGCCTCTGGGGCCAACGTCCTGACTTTC. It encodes CASSIKASGANVLTF. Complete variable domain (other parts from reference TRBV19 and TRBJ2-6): DGGITQSPKYLFRKEGQNVTLSCEQNLNHDAMYWYRQDPGQGLRLIYYSQIVNDFQKGDIAEGYSVSREKKESFPLTVTSAQKNPTAFYLCASSIKASGANVLTFGAGSRLTVL.